A selection of T cell receptor beta chains follows, all from one sample in a study of cytomegalovirus exposure and HLA in healthy donors. Libraries were prepared by immunoSEQ multiplex PCR; TCRdb keeps only in-frame clonotypes and omits some of them. The sample comprises about 160,000 clones, 87% of which are singletons, and more than 0.7% rests with the top ten. Material for sequencing was PBMCs. These receptors were collected from a woman aged 25-40 years in good health and CMV-seronegative. The conserved cysteine and the conserved F or W are not part of the CDR3 here.

CDR3aa: ASSLTGGNEKLF; v_gene: TRBV5-1
CDR3aa: SVEGELQGGYNEQF; v_gene: TRBV29-1
CDR3aa: ASSVGGLGQPQH; v_gene: TRBV9
CDR3aa: ASSLAGTSGRTYEQY; v_gene: TRBV5-1
CDR3aa: ASIDAQRDEKLF; v_gene: TRBV27
CDR3aa: ASSDGGQGGYTQY; v_gene: TRBV6-5
CDR3aa: ASTPPGESGNSYNEQF; v_gene: TRBV7-9
CDR3aa: ASSQGHLDAFSGNTIY; v_gene: TRBV4-1
CDR3aa: ASSDITGYTEAF; v_gene: TRBV10-2
CDR3aa: ASSRGGTGQSMNTEAF; v_gene: TRBV18
CDR3aa: ASSLGGYGTDTQY; v_gene: TRBV27
CDR3aa: ASSSRGQGTEAF; v_gene: TRBV5-1
CDR3aa: ASSGRGTEYEQY; v_gene: TRBV11-3
CDR3aa: ASSLLDRAGYGYT; v_gene: TRBV18
CDR3aa: ASSDLGRMETQY; v_gene: TRBV2
CDR3aa: ASSQGPGIPKGEAF; v_gene: TRBV4-1
CDR3aa: ASSLGLAGGRNEQF; v_gene: TRBV11-3
CDR3aa: ASSSTGDNEQF; v_gene: TRBV7-9
CDR3aa: ASSIAGISYNEQF; v_gene: TRBV19
CDR3aa: ASSSPTGGFSVTQY; v_gene: TRBV28
CDR3aa: ASLTRSLDTQY; v_gene: TRBV2
CDR3aa: ATGAETDFLTSGTYEQY; v_gene: TRBV14
CDR3aa: ASSETGGIRSGANVLT; v_gene: TRBV6-1
CDR3aa: ASSPGTSGRGDNEQF; v_gene: TRBV5-4
CDR3aa: ASSSGRTDYGYT; v_gene: TRBV27
CDR3aa: ASSTYPLSTDTQY; v_gene: TRBV7-2
CDR3aa: ASSLGTGPAQPQH; v_gene: TRBV11-2
CDR3aa: ASSLGGISGALSSYNEQF; v_gene: TRBV7-8
CDR3aa: ASSSREAGYSNQPQH; v_gene: TRBV5-6
CDR3aa: ASSRRIPGTGAYEQY; v_gene: TRBV5-4
CDR3aa: ASSGTDTNYGYT; v_gene: TRBV25-1
CDR3aa: ASSGQGLGDYEQY; v_gene: TRBV5-4
CDR3aa: ASTRTGEPTGELF; v_gene: TRBV13
CDR3aa: ASSQPGQGYEQY; v_gene: TRBV4-1
CDR3aa: ASSPPGTGGYEQF; v_gene: TRBV7-8
CDR3aa: ASSLRVAGGSEQF; v_gene: TRBV7-2
CDR3aa: ASSPGQARANVLT; v_gene: TRBV19
CDR3aa: ASSQASEGAF; v_gene: TRBV14
CDR3aa: ASSVGRLGYGYT; v_gene: TRBV9
CDR3aa: ASNREGYNEQF; v_gene: TRBV10-3
CDR3aa: ASSPLGREGEKLF; v_gene: TRBV18
CDR3aa: ASSLGTGASYEQY; v_gene: TRBV28
CDR3aa: ASREALSSPLH; v_gene: TRBV2
CDR3aa: SVEEYNEQF; v_gene: TRBV29-1
CDR3aa: ASSLGGPPTGELF; v_gene: TRBV5-1
CDR3aa: ASSRDGGSYNEQF; v_gene: TRBV27
CDR3aa: ASSRDRAPYEAF; v_gene: TRBV9
CDR3aa: ASSYGQGSYNEQF; v_gene: TRBV6-5
CDR3aa: AIRDGTVNQPQH; v_gene: TRBV10-3
CDR3aa: ATSGAWPGEETQY; v_gene: TRBV15
CDR3aa: ASSQDRASGAYEQY; v_gene: TRBV4-2
CDR3aa: ATGSDRVTNYGYT; v_gene: TRBV15
CDR3aa: ASSGGITEAF; v_gene: TRBV12-5
CDR3aa: ASSSTGPNNSPLH; v_gene: TRBV5-1
CDR3aa: ASSLHSYEQY; v_gene: TRBV11-3
CDR3aa: ASSLRARRDYGYT; v_gene: TRBV27
CDR3aa: ASTREVATNEKLF; v_gene: TRBV2
CDR3aa: ASSQGRGWGFGNTEAF; v_gene: TRBV4-3
CDR3aa: ASSLGQGRKADTQY; v_gene: TRBV7-8